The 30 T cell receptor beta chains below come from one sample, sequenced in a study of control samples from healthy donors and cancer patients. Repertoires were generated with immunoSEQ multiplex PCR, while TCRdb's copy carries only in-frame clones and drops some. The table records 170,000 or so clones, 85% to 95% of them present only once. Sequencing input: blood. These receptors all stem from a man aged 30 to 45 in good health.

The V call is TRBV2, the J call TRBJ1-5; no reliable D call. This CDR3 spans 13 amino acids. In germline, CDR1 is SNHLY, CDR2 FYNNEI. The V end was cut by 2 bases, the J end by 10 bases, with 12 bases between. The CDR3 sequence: CASSERPPSPQHF. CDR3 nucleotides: TGTGCCAGCAGTGAACGACCGCCTAGCCCCCAGCATTTT.

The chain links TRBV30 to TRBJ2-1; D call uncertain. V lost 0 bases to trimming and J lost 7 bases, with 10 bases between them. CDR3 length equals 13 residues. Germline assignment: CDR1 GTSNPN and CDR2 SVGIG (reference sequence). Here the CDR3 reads CAWSVGRRNEQFF. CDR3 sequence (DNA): TGTGCCTGGAGTGTGGGCAGGAGAAATGAGCAGTTCTTC.

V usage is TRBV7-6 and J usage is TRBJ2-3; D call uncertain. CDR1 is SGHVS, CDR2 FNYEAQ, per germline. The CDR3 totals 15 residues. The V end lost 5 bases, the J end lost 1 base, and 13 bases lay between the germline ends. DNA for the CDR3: TGTGCCAGCAGCCCGACCACCTGGGGCACAGATACGCAGTATTTT. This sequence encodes CASSPTTWGTDTQYF.

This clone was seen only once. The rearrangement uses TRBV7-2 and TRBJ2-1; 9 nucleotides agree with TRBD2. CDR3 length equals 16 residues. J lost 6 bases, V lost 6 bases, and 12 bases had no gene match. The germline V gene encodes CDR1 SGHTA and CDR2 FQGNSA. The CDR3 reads CASRGRGGRGGNEQFF. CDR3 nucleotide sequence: TGTGCCAGCAGAGGGCGGGGGGGCCGAGGGGGCAATGAGCAGTTCTTC.

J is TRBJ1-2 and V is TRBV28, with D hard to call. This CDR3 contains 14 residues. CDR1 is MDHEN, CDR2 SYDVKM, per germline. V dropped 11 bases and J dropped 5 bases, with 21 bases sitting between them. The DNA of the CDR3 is TGTGCCCACGGGAGGCCTCCATTATTATATGGCTACACCTTC. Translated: CAHGRPPLLYGYTF.

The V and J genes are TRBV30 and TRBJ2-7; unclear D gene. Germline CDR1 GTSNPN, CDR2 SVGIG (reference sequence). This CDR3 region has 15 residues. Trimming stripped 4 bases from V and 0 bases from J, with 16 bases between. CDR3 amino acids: CAWTRSDISSYEQYF. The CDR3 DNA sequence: TGTGCCTGGACACGCTCAGACATTAGCTCCTACGAGCAGTACTTC.

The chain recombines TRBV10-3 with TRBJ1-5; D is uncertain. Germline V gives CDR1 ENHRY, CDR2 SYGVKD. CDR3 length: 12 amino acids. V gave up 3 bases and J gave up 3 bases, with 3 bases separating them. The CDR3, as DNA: TGTGCCATCAGTGACCCCAATCAGCCCCAGCATTTT. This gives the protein CAISDPNQPQHF.

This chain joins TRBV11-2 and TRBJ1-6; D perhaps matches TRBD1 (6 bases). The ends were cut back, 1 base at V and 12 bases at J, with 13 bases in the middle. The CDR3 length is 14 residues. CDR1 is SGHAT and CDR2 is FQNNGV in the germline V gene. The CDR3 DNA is TGTGCCAGCAGCTTAGGTTTCGGGGGGCGACCCCTCCACTTT. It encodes CASSLGFGGRPLHF.

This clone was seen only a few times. The CDR3 nucleotides are TGCGCCAGCAGCTTGAACTCCTATAGGGATACGCAGTATTTT. Encoded protein: CASSLNSYRDTQYF. This chain joins TRBV5-1 and TRBJ2-3; unclear D gene. V lost 1 base and J 6 bases, leaving 12 bases between the germline ends. CDR1 SGHRS and CDR2 YFSETQ come from the germline V gene. CDR3 length equals 14 residues. Full variable domain (outside the CDR3, taken from reference TRBV5-1 and TRBJ2-3): KAGVTQTPRYLIKTRGQQVTLSCSPISGHRSVSWYQQTPGQGLQFLFEYFSETQRNKGNFPGRFSGRQFSNSRSEMNVSTLELGDSALYLCASSLNSYRDTQYFGPGTRLTVL.

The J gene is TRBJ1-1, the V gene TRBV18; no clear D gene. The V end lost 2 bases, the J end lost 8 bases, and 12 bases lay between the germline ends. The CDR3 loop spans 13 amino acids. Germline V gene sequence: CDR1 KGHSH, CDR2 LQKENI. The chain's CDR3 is CASSPSTTREAFF. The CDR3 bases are TGTGCCAGCTCACCATCGACCACTCGGGAAGCTTTCTTT.

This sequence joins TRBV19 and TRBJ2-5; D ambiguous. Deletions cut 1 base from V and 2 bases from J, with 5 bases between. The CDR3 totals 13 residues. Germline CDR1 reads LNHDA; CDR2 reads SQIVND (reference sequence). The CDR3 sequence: CASSIGGQETQYF. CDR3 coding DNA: TGTGCCAGTAGTATAGGGGGACAAGAGACCCAGTACTTC. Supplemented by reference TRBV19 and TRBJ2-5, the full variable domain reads DGGITQSPKYLFRKEGQNVTLSCEQNLNHDAMYWYRQDPGQGLRLIYYSQIVNDFQKGDIAEGYSVSREKKESFPLTVTSAQKNPTAFYLCASSIGGQETQYFGPGTRLLVL.

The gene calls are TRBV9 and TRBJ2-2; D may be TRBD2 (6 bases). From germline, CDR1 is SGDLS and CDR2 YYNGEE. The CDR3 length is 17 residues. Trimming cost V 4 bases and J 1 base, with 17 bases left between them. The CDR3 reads CASSFSPGLMNTGELFF. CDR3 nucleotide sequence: TGTGCCAGCAGCTTTAGCCCGGGACTCATGAACACCGGGGAGCTGTTTTTT.

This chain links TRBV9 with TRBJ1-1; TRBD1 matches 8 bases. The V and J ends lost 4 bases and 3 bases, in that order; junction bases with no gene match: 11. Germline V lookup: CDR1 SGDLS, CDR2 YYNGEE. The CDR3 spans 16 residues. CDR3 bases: TGTGCCAGCAGCCCTCGATACAGGGGGGGATACACTGAAGCTTTCTTT. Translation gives CASSPRYRGGYTEAFF.

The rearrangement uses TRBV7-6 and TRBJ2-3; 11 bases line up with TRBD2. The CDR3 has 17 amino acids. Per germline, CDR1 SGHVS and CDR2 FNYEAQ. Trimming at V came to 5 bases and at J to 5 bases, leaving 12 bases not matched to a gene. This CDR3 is CASSADRPSGGRDTQYF. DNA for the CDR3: TGTGCCAGCAGCGCCGATCGGCCTAGCGGGGGGAGAGATACGCAGTATTTT.

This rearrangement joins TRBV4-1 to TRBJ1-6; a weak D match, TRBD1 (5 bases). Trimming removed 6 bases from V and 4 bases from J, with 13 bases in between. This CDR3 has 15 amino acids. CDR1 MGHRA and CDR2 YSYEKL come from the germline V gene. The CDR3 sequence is CASSRGSDYNSPLHF. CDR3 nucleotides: TGCGCCAGCAGTCGGGGCAGCGATTATAATTCACCCCTCCACTTT.

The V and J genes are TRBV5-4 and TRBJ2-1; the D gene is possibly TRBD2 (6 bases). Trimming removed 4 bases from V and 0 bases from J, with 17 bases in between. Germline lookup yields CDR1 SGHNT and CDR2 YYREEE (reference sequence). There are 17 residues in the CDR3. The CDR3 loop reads CASSKSGAGSSYNEQFF. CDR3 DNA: TGTGCCAGCAGCAAGTCCGGGGCGGGGAGCTCCTACAATGAGCAGTTCTTC.

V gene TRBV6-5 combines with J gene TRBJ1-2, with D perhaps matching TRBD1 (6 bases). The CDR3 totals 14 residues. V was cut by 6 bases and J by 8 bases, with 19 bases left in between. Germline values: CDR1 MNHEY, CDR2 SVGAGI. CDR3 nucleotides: TGTGCCAGCAGCCGACAGGTTCCGGAGGGGGGCTACACCTTC. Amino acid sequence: CASSRQVPEGGYTF.

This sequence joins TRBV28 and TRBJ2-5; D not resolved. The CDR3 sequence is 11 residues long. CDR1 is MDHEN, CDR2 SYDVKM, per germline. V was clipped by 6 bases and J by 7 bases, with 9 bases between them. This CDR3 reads CASSPLTTQYF. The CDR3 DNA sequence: TGTGCCAGCAGCCCACTTACGACCCAGTACTTC.

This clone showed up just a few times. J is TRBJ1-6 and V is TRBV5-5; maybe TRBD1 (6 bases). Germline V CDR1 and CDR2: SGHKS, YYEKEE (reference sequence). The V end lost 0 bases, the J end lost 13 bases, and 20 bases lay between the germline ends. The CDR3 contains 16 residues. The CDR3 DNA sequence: TGTGCCAGCAGCTTGGCTGGGGGACAAGGGCCCCTCCCCCTCCACTTT. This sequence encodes CASSLAGGQGPLPLHF.

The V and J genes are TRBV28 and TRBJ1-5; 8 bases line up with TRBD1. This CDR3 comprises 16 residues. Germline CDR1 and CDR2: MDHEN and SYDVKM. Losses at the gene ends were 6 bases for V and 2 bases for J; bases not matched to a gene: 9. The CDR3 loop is CASRNPQGAGNQPQHF. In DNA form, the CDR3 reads TGTGCCAGCAGGAACCCGCAGGGGGCTGGCAATCAGCCCCAGCATTTT.

This CDR3 reads CASSTRLASTDTQYF. The DNA of the CDR3 is TGTGCCAGTAGTACAAGACTAGCAAGCACAGATACGCAGTATTTT. The chain carries TRBV19 and TRBJ2-3, with 7 bases aligning to TRBD2. The CDR3 sequence is 15 residues long. Germline CDR1 reads LNHDA; CDR2 reads SQIVND (reference sequence). V lost 4 bases and J lost 0; bases outside the gene matches: 4.

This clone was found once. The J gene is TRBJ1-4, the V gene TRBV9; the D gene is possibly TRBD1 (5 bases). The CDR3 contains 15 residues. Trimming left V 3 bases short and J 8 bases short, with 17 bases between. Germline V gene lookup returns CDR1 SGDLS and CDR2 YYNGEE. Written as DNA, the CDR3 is TGTGCCAGCAGCGCCCGGGGCGGGGTTTTAGAAAAACTGTTTTTT. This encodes CASSARGGVLEKLFF.

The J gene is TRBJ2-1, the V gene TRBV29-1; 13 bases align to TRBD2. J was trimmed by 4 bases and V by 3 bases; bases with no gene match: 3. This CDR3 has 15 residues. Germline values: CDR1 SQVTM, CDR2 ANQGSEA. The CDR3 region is CSVEGTSGAYNEQFF. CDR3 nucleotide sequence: TGCAGCGTTGAGGGGACTAGCGGGGCTTACAATGAGCAGTTCTTC.

Here the CDR3 DNA reads TGTGCCAGCAGCGGGGATAGAACAGGGGGTCGACTTGGCTACACCTTC. This translates into CASSGDRTGGRLGYTF. The chain employs TRBV5-4 and TRBJ1-2, with 8 nucleotides matching TRBD1. This CDR3 is built from 16 residues. V trimming: 4 bases; J trimming: 7 bases; junction bases outside the gene matches: 15. Germline V CDR1 and CDR2: SGHNT, YYREEE (reference sequence).

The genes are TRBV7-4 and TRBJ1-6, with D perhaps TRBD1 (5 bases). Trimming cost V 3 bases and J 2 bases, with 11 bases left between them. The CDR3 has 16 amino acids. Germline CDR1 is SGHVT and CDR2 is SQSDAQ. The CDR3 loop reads CASSLGGRAYNSPLHF. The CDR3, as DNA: TGTGCCAGCAGCTTGGGGGGGAGAGCCTATAATTCACCCCTCCACTTT.

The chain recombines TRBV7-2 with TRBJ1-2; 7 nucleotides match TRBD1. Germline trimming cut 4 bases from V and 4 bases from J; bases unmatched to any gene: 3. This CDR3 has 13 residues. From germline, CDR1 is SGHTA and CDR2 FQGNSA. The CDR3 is CASSSGQIYGYTF. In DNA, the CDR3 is TGTGCCAGCAGCTCGGGACAGATCTATGGCTACACCTTC.

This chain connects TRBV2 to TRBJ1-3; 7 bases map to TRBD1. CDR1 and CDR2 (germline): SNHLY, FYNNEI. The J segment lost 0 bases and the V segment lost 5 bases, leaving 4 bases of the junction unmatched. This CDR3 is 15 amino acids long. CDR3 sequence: CASSRGQISGNTIYF. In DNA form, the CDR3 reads TGTGCCAGCAGTAGGGGACAGATCTCTGGAAACACCATATATTTT.

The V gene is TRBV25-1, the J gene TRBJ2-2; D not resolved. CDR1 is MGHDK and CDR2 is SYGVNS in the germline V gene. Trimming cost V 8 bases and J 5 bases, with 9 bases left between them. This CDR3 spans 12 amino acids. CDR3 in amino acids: CASRRMTGELFF. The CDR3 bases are TGTGCCAGCCGCAGGATGACCGGGGAGCTGTTTTTT.

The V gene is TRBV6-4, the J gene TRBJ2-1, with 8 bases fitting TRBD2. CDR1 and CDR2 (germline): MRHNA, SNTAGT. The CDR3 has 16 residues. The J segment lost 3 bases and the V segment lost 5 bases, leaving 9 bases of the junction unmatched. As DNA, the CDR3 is TGTGCCAGCAGTCCCAGAGCGGGGGACGTCTACAATGAGCAGTTCTTC. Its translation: CASSPRAGDVYNEQFF.

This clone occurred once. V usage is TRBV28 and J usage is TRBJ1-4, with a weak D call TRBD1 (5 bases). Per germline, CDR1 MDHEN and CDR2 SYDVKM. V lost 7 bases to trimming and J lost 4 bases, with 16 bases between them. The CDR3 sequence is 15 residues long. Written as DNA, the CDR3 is TGTGCCAGCAATCGGTGGGGGAAGGGTAATGAAAAACTGTTTTTT. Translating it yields CASNRWGKGNEKLFF.